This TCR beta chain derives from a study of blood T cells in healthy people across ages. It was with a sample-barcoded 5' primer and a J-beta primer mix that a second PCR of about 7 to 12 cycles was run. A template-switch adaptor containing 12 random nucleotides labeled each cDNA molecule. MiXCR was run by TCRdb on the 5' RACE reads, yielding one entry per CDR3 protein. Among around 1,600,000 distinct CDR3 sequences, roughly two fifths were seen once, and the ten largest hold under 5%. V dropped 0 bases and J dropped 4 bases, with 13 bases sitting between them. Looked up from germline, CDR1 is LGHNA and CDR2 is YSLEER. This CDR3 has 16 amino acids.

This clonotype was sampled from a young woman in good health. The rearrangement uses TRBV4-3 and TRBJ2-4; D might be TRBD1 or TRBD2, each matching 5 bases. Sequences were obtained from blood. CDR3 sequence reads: CASSQDSDWGKNIQYF. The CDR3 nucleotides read TGCGCCAGCAGCCAAGATAGCGATTGGGGGAAAAACATTCAGTACTTC.